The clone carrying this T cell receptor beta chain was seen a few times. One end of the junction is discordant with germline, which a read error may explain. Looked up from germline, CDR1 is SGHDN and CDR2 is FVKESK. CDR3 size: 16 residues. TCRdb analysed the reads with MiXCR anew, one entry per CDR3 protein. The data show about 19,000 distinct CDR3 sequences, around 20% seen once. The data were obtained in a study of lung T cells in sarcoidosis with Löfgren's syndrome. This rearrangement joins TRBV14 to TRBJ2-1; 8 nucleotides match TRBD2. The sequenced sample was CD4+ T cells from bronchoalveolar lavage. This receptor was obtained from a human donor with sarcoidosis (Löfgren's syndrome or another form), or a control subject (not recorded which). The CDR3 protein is CASSHLLAGSYNEQLF. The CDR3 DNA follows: TGTGCCAGCAGCCACCTTCTAGCGGGCAGCTACAATGAGCAGCTCTTC.